The sequence of this T cell receptor (beta chain) was determined in a study of T cells after yellow fever vaccination. Study in general: Libraries from low-cell-number fractions were prepared with the SMART-Seq v4 Ultra Low Input RNA kit.

V dropped 1 base and J dropped 0 bases, with 7 bases sitting between them. Germline CDR1 and CDR2: MGHDK and SYGVNS. This CDR3 is 16 amino acids long. UMIs were added to TCR cDNA along with a universal primer site when it was made by 5'RACE template switching. Via MiXCR, TCRdb re-called the 5' RACE reads, giving one row per CDR3 protein. The sample gives about 370,000 distinct CDR3 sequences, roughly 11% of which show up once; roughly 18% is in the top ten. Study outcomes and limitations: Although the secondary response was weaker, it peaked faster, at day 5 versus 15. From the bulk population, abundant clonotypes could contaminate and appear within FACS-sorted repertoires.

Note on this clonotype: The antigen is undetermined.

The chain recombines TRBV25-1 with TRBJ2-6; unclear D gene. This receptor was obtained from a man in his late teens or twenties who received the YFV17D yellow fever vaccine. The sequencing used PBMCs, collected on the day of the first yellow fever vaccination. This CDR3 reads CASSESGSSGANVLTF. CDR3 DNA: TGTGCCAGCAGTGAATCCGGTTCCTCTGGGGCCAACGTCCTGACTTTC.